These T cell receptor beta chains were read from a single sample in a study of vaccination and CD4 T cells after COVID-19. These receptors have no known antigen. TCRdb re-derived calls from the PCR reads in MiXCR, one entry per CDR3 protein. The table records some 25,000 distinct CDR3 sequences, less than 40% of them present only once. The specimen was CD4+ T cells from blood, cultured in vitro, collected about 7 months after SARS-CoV-2 vaccination. These receptors all come from a human donor who had recovered from COVID-19. CDR3s include the opening cysteine and the closing phenylalanine or tryptophan. Fields, in order: J gene, V gene, CDR3 protein.

>TRBJ2-2|TRBV20-1
CSADRENTGELFF
>TRBJ2-7|TRBV19
CASSPERGPYEQYF
>TRBJ2-7|TRBV28
CASSDSGGRGAPYEQYF
>TRBJ2-7|TRBV20-1
CSARSGQSYEQYF
>TRBJ1-1|TRBV2
CASSPLRQAEAFF
>TRBJ2-3|TRBV20-1
CSARLTGASTDTQYF
>TRBJ2-3|TRBV7-2
CASSADGTDTQYF
>TRBJ2-3|TRBV6-5
CASSYSKEPNRRYF
>TRBJ2-7|TRBV19
CASSMGIAYEQYF
>TRBJ2-7|TRBV10-3
CAISEQDYEQYF
>TRBJ1-2|TRBV7-3
CASSLTGSGGYTF
>TRBJ2-7|TRBV7-6
CASSLVWYEQYF
>TRBJ2-5|TRBV5-6
CASSLGQGGETQYF
>TRBJ2-7|TRBV7-9
CASSLGLVNEQYF
>TRBJ1-2|TRBV7-3
CASSPGGGTINYGYTF
>TRBJ2-5|TRBV20-1
CSAISGETQYF
>TRBJ2-5|TRBV27
CASRREETQYF
>TRBJ1-2|TRBV2
CASSRQGANYGYTF
>TRBJ2-7|TRBV4-1
CASSYRQGGYYEQYF
>TRBJ1-5|TRBV7-2
CASSSESGTGRGQPQHF
>TRBJ2-7|TRBV15
CATSSVPGLGPYEQYF
>TRBJ2-5|TRBV10-3
CAIGDHGLVSKETQYF
>TRBJ1-5|TRBV20-1
CSARVTGHSNQPQHF
>TRBJ2-1|TRBV7-9
CASRGTGSYNEQFF
>TRBJ2-5|TRBV6-1
CASRDPQAGTQYF
>TRBJ2-5|TRBV15
CATSRVARGQETQYF
>TRBJ2-3|TRBV7-9
CASSLDLTSGSGNTQYF
>TRBJ2-7|TRBV5-6
CASSSGYEQYF
>TRBJ2-7|TRBV20-1
CSARAAGRSAYEQYF
>TRBJ2-7|TRBV18
CASSPQYRGDEQYF
>TRBJ2-1|TRBV20-1
CSARVSGLAGAPSYNGQFF
>TRBJ2-5|TRBV6-1
CASRTGTWETQYF
>TRBJ1-1|TRBV6-2/TRBV6-3
CASTRIVETEAFF
>TRBJ1-2|TRBV29-1
CSVEEGGRSYGYTF
>TRBJ2-1|TRBV20-1
CSASGGLAGVVLWNEQFF
>TRBJ2-7|TRBV27
CASSRTGDSYEQYF
>TRBJ2-1|TRBV11-3
CASSLDFQGAEQFF
>TRBJ2-5|TRBV7-9
CASSLRRMALETQYF
>TRBJ2-7|TRBV6-2/TRBV6-3
CASSSHPGASGDYEQYF
>TRBJ2-1|TRBV20-1
CSARTGYYNEQFF
>TRBJ1-6|TRBV20-1
CSASPAYNSPLHF
>TRBJ1-1|TRBV25-1
CASINTVNTEAFF
>TRBJ2-3|TRBV20-1
CSAKAQPSTDTQYF
>TRBJ2-3|TRBV7-2
CASSLGPRQSDTQYF
>TRBJ2-7|TRBV20-1
CSARGLVSYEQYF
>TRBJ1-5|TRBV6-1
CASMEQGNQPQHF
>TRBJ2-5|TRBV6-1
CASSNRGGPQETQYF
>TRBJ2-1|TRBV12-1
CASSTQAGTRNEQFF
>TRBJ2-7|TRBV6-1
CASIGGTGAYEQYF
>TRBJ2-1|TRBV7-2
CASCLQQGDNEQFF
>TRBJ1-5|TRBV2
CASSDFEGGQPQHF
>TRBJ2-5|TRBV29-1
CSGIGGQETQYF
>TRBJ2-5|TRBV4-2
CASSQDTGGGGEETQYF
>TRBJ2-7|TRBV6-1
CASSPGQAYYEQYF
>TRBJ2-1|TRBV5-4
CASSGPTSGTLFF
>TRBJ2-5|TRBV28
CASRPAGQGVIFYETQYF
>TRBJ2-7|TRBV7-8
CASRKPGAVYEQYF
>TRBJ2-7|TRBV7-2
CASSYRTDPFYEQYF
>TRBJ1-2|TRBV19
CASSLTGYYGYTF
>TRBJ2-1|TRBV2
CASRREANNEQFF